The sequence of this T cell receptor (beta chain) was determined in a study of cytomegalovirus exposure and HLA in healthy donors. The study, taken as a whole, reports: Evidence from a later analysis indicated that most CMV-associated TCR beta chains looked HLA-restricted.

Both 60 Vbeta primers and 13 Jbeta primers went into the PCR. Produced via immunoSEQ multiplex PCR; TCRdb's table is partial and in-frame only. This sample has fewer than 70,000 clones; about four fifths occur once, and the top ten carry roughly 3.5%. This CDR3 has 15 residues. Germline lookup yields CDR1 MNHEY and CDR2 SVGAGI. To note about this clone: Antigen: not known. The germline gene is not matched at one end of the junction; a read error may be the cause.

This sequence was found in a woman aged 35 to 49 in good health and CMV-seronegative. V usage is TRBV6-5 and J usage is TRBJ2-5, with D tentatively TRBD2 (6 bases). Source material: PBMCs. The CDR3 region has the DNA TGTGCCAGCACTTACCGAAGGTCGGGGGAAGAGACCCAGTACTTC. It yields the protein CASTYRRSGEETQYF.